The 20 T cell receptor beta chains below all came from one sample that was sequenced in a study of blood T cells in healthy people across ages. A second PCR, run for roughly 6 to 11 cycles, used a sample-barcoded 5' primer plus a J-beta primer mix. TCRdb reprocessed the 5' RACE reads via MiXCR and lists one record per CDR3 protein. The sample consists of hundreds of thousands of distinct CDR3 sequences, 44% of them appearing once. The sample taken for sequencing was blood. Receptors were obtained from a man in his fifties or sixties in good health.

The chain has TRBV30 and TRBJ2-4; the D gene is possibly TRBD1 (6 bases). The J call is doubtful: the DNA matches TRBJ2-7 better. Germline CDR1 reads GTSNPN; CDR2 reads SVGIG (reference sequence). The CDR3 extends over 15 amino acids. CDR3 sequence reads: CAWNPKDRHTYEQYF. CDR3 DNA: TGTGCCTGGAACCCAAAAGACAGGCACACCTACGAGCAGTACTTC.

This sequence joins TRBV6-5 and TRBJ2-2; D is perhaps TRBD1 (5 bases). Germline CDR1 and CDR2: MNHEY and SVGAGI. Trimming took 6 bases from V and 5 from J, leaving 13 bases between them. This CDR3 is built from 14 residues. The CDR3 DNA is TGTGCCAGCAGAGTACAGGTTATTACCGGGGAGCTGTTTTTT. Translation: CASRVQVITGELFF.

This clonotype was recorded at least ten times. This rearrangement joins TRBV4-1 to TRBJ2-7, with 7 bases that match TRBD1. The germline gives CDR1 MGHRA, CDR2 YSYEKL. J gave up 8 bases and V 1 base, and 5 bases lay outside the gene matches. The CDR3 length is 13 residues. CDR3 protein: CASSQATGQQQYF. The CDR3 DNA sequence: TGCGCCAGCAGCCAAGCCACGGGACAGCAGCAGTACTTC.

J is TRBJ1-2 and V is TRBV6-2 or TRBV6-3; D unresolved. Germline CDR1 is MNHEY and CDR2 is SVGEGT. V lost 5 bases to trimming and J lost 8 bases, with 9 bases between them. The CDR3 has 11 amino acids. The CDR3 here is CASSEGNGYTF. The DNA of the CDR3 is TGTGCCAGCAGTGAAGGGAACGGCTACACCTTC.

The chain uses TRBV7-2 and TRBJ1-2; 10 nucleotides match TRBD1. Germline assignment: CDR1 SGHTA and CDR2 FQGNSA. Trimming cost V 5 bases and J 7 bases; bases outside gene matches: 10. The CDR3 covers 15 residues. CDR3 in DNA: TGTGCCAGCAGCGGTCGACAGGGGGCGCCGCGTGGCTACACCTTC. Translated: CASSGRQGAPRGYTF.

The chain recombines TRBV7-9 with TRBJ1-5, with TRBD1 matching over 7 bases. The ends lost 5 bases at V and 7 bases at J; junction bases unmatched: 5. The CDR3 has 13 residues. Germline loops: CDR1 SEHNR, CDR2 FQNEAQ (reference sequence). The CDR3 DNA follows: TGTGCCAGCAGCCAGGGGGTGCACCAGCCCCAGCATTTT. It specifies CASSQGVHQPQHF.

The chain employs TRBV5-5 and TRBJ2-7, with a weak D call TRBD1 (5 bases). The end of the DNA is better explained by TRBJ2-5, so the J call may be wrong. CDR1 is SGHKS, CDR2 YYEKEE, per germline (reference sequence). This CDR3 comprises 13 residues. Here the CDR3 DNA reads TGTGCCAGCAGCTTGATAGGGGCTGAGACCCAGTACTTC. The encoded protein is CASSLIGAETQYF.

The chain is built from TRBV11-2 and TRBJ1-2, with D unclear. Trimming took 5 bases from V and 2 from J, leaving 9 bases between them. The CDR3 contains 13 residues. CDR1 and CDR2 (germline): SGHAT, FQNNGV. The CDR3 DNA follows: TGTGCCAGCAGCCCCCACAAAAACTATGGCTACACCTTC. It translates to CASSPHKNYGYTF. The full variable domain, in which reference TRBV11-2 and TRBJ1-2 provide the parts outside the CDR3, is EAGVAQSPRYKIIEKRQSVAFWCNPISGHATLYWYQQILGQGPKLLIQFQNNGVVDDSQLPKDRFSAERLKGVDSTLKIQPAKLEDSAVYLCASSPHKNYGYTFGSGTRLTVV.

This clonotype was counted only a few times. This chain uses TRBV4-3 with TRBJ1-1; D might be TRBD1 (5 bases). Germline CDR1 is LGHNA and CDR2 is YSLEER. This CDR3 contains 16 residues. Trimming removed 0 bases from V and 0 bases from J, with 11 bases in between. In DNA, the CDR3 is TGCGCCAGCAGCCAAGATAGTGTGGGGGTGAACACTGAAGCTTTCTTT. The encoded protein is CASSQDSVGVNTEAFF.

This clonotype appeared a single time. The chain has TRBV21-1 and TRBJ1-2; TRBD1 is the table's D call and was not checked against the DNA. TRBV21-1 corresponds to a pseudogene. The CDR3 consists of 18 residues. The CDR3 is CASSKAHGASQVSCGYTF. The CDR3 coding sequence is TGTGCCAGCAGCAAAGCGCACGGGGCGTCACAAGTCTCATGTGGCTACACCTTC.

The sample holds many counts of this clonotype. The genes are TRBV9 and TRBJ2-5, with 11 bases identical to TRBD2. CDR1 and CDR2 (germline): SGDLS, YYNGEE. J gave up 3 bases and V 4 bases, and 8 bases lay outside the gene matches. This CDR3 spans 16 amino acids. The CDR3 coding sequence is TGTGCCAGCAGCTCCTCCCCGACTAGCGGGGAAGAGACCCAGTACTTC. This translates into CASSSSPTSGEETQYF.

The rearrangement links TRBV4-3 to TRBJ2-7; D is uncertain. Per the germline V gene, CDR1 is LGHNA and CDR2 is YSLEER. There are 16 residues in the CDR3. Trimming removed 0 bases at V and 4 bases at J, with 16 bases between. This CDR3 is CASSQEFAASLYEQYF. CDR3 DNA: TGCGCCAGCAGCCAAGAGTTCGCGGCGTCCCTATACGAGCAGTACTTC.

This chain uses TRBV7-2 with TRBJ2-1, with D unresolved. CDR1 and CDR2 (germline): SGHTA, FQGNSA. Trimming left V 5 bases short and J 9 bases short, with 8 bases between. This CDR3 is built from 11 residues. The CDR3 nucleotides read TGTGCCAGCAGCCTCCATAGTGAGCAGTTCTTC. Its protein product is CASSLHSEQFF.

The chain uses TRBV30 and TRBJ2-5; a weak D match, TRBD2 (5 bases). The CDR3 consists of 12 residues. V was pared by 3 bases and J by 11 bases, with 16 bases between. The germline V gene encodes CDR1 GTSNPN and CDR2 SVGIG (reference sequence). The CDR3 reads CAWREAKNVQYF. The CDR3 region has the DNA TGTGCCTGGAGGGAGGCCAAAAACGTTCAGTACTTC.

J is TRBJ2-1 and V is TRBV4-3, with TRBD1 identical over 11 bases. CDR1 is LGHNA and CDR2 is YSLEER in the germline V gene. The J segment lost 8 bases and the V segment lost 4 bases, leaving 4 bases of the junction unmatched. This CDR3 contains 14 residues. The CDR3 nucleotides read TGCGCCAGCAGCCTGGGACAGGGGGTTCATGAGCAGTTCTTC. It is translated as CASSLGQGVHEQFF.

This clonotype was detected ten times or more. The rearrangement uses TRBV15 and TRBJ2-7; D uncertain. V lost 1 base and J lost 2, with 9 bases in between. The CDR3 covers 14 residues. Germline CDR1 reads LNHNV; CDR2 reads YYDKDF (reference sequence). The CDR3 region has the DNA TGTGCCACCAGCAGAGCGGACGGACCCTACGAGCAGTACTTC. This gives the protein CATSRADGPYEQYF.

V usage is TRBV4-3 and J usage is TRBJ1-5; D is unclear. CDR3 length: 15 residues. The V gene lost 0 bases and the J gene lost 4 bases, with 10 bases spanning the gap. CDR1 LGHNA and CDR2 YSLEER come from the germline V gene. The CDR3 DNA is TGCGCCAGCAGCCAAGATACGGCGGTGAATCAGCCCCAGCATTTT. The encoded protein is CASSQDTAVNQPQHF.

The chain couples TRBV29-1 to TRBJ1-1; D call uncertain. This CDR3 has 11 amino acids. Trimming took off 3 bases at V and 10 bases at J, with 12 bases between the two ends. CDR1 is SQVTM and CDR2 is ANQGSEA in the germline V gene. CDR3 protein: CSVEQAKGAFF. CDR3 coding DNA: TGCAGCGTTGAGCAGGCAAAAGGAGCTTTCTTT.

The CDR3 reads CASSLGWGPETQYF. For the CDR3, the DNA is TGCGCCAGCAGCCTCGGGTGGGGACCGGAGACCCAGTACTTC. The V and J genes are TRBV4-3 and TRBJ2-5, with D perhaps TRBD1 or TRBD2 (5 bases each). The V end lost 4 bases, the J end lost 5 bases, and 14 bases lay between the germline ends. CDR3 length: 14 residues. Germline V gene lookup returns CDR1 LGHNA and CDR2 YSLEER.

In nucleotides, the CDR3 is TGCAGTGCTAGAAGCGGGAGGACAGATACGCAGTATTTT. This translates into CSARSGRTDTQYF. The gene calls are TRBV20-1 and TRBJ2-3; TRBD2 matches at 9 bases. The germline V gene has CDR1 DFQATT and CDR2 SNEGSKA (reference sequence). Trimming removed 2 bases from V and 3 bases from J; junction bases left unmatched: 0. The CDR3 runs 13 residues.